These 29 T cell receptor beta chains were all obtained from the same sample, sequenced in a study of cytomegalovirus exposure and HLA in healthy donors (dated by TCRdb to 2016 to 2017). The library was obtained by the immunoSEQ multiplex PCR assay. The multiplex PCR relied on a mix of 60 forward primers for TCR Vbeta segments and 13 reverse primers for TCR Jbeta segments. In its TCRdb copy, this immuneACCESS table keeps in-frame sequences only and misses some clones. Where compared with another copy, unresolved V genes explain less than half of these, and the others have no known cause. Recorded for this sample are fewer than 120,000 clones; roughly 84% of them occurred a single time. The ten biggest clones cover 6.2% of the sample. Sequences were obtained from PBMCs. Source of these receptors: a young man in good health and CMV-seropositive.

The chain is built from TRBV30 and TRBJ1-2; a weak D match, TRBD1 (6 bases). Germline V lookup: CDR1 GTSNPN, CDR2 SVGIG (reference sequence). The CDR3 sequence is 14 residues long. The ends were cut back, 0 bases at V and 8 bases at J, with 16 bases in the middle. DNA of the CDR3: TGTGCCTGGAGTGTACAGGGCCGTCTCGGAGGCTACACCTTC. Its protein is CAWSVQGRLGGYTF.

The genes are TRBV5-6 and TRBJ2-7; D perhaps matches TRBD2 (6 bases). The germline gives CDR1 SGHDT, CDR2 YYEEEE. The CDR3 runs 14 residues. Trimming pared 6 bases from V and 0 bases from J, leaving 13 bases between. The CDR3 protein is CASIVAGSSYEQYF. CDR3 in DNA: TGTGCCAGCATAGTTGCGGGGAGCTCCTACGAGCAGTACTTC.

V and J are TRBV7-9 and TRBJ2-5; 15 nucleotides match TRBD2. The V and J ends lost 5 bases and 4 bases, in that order; junction bases with no gene match: 5. Germline V CDR1 and CDR2: SEHNR, FQNEAQ (reference sequence). This CDR3 contains 16 residues. CDR3 in amino acids: CASSPGLAGGPETQYF. CDR3 nucleotide sequence: TGTGCCAGCAGCCCCGGACTAGCGGGGGGGCCAGAGACCCAGTACTTC.

J is TRBJ2-5 and V is TRBV27; no firm D call. With the DNA end fitting TRBJ2-7 better, the J assignment may be wrong. Germline V CDR1 and CDR2: MNHEY, SMNVEV (reference sequence). There are 13 residues in the CDR3. CDR3 nucleotides: TGTGCCAGCAGTTCGACTCCCGCCTACGAGCAGTACTTC. Residues: CASSSTPAYEQYF.

Here the CDR3 DNA reads TGTGCCAGCAGCTTATGGGTCCGGGACAGGGGCTACCAAGAGACCCAGTACTTC. Encoded protein: CASSLWVRDRGYQETQYF. The chain uses TRBV7-6 and TRBJ2-5, with 10 positions matching TRBD1. Germline V gene sequence: CDR1 SGHVS, CDR2 FNYEAQ. This CDR3 has 18 amino acids. The junction had 9 bases not matched to a gene; V was cut back by 2 bases and J by 0 bases.

V is TRBV4-1 and J is TRBJ2-5; D is perhaps TRBD1 (7 bases). CDR1 and CDR2 (germline): MGHRA, YSYEKL. CDR3 size: 16 residues. V was cut by 6 bases and J by 3 bases, with 20 bases left in between. The DNA for the CDR3 is TGCGCCAGCAGAAAGGAGGGGGGACAGAAGAAAGAGACCCAGTACTTC. It codes for CASRKEGGQKKETQYF.

The chain combines TRBV7-2 with TRBJ2-7; 10 bases are a match to TRBD2. Germline-derived CDR1 and CDR2 are SGHTA and FQGNSA. The J segment lost 1 base and the V segment lost 5 bases, leaving 8 bases of the junction unmatched. The CDR3 is made up of 16 amino acids. The CDR3 DNA reads TGTGCCAGCAGCATCAAGAGCGGGGGGGCTTCCTACGAGCAGTACTTC. As protein: CASSIKSGGASYEQYF.

The rearrangement joins TRBV19 to TRBJ2-2; TRBD1 matches 8 bases. The CDR3 covers 15 residues. V was clipped by 5 bases and J by 5 bases; unmatched bases: 7. Germline V gene sequence: CDR1 LNHDA, CDR2 SQIVND (reference sequence). CDR3 DNA: TGTGCCAGTAGTCTCCCCCAGGGGGCAACCGGGGAGCTGTTTTTT. Translation gives CASSLPQGATGELFF. The whole variable domain, remainder taken from reference TRBV19 and TRBJ2-2, is DGGITQSPKYLFRKEGQNVTLSCEQNLNHDAMYWYRQDPGQGLRLIYYSQIVNDFQKGDIAEGYSVSREKKESFPLTVTSAQKNPTAFYLCASSLPQGATGELFFGEGSRLTVL.

This chain uses TRBV7-9 with TRBJ2-5; TRBD2 might be the D (6 bases). Germline lookup yields CDR1 SEHNR and CDR2 FQNEAQ (reference sequence). Trimming removed 1 base from V and 4 bases from J, with 16 bases in between. The CDR3 is 16 residues long. CDR3 sequence (DNA): TGTGCCAGCAGCTTAGTTCTGGCGGGGAGCTTAGAGACCCAGTACTTC. It encodes CASSLVLAGSLETQYF. Filled out from reference TRBV7-9 and TRBJ2-5, the complete variable domain reads DTGVSQNPRHKITKRGQNVTFRCDPISEHNRLYWYRQTLGQGPEFLTYFQNEAQLEKSRLLSDRFSAERPKGSFSTLEIQRTEQGDSAMYLCASSLVLAGSLETQYFGPGTRLLVL.

The chain employs TRBV10-3 and TRBJ2-1, with TRBD2 as a possible D gene (7 bases). This CDR3 is 16 amino acids long. V was shortened by 1 base and J by 8 bases, with 18 bases between the two germline ends. Germline V gives CDR1 ENHRY, CDR2 SYGVKD. This chain's CDR3 is CAISELSTGGPDEQFF. CDR3 bases: TGTGCCATCAGTGAGTTATCGACGGGGGGCCCAGATGAGCAGTTCTTC.

The chain links TRBV19 to TRBJ1-1, with no clear D. The germline gives CDR1 LNHDA, CDR2 SQIVND (reference sequence). CDR3 length: 15 amino acids. The germline V and J ends were trimmed by 0 bases and 6 bases, with 14 bases remaining between them. CDR3: CASSIDAAAAAEAFF. The CDR3 coding sequence is TGTGCCAGTAGTATAGATGCGGCGGCAGCCGCTGAAGCTTTCTTT.

The table lists this clone with a count of one. V is TRBV7-2 and J is TRBJ2-1, with D unresolved. The CDR3 is made up of 13 amino acids. In germline, CDR1 is SGHTA, CDR2 FQGNSA. V was shortened by 5 bases and J by 0 bases, with 5 bases between the two germline ends. CDR3 DNA: TGTGCCAGCAGCCCGAGCTCCTACAATGAGCAGTTCTTC. Its translation is CASSPSSYNEQFF.

The J gene is TRBJ2-7, the V gene TRBV5-1; 7 bases agree with TRBD1. This CDR3 region has 15 residues. With 4 bases clipped from V and 2 bases from J, the junction kept 9 bases outside the gene matches. Germline V CDR1 and CDR2: SGHRS, YFSETQ. The CDR3: CASSVVAGGTYEQYF. The CDR3 nucleotides are TGCGCCAGCAGCGTGGTAGCAGGGGGTACCTACGAGCAGTACTTC.

The V call is TRBV12-5, the J call TRBJ2-7; 8 positions agree with TRBD1. The CDR3 sequence is 15 residues long. Germline CDR1 LGHNT, CDR2 FRNRAP. Trimming took 5 bases from V and 2 from J; bases not matched to a gene: 8. The CDR3 DNA reads TGTGCTAGTGGTATCCACCCGGGACAGGCCTACGAGCAGTACTTC. Translated, it gives CASGIHPGQAYEQYF.

CDR3 residues: CASSPRGQLNEKLFF. In DNA form, the CDR3 reads TGTGCCAGCTCACCGCGGGGACAGCTTAATGAAAAACTGTTTTTT. V is TRBV18 and J is TRBJ1-4, with TRBD1 matching 7 bases. Trimming removed 3 bases from V and 4 bases from J; junction bases left unmatched: 5. From germline, CDR1 is KGHSH and CDR2 LQKENI. The CDR3 totals 15 residues.

This rearrangement joins TRBV2 to TRBJ2-3; TRBD1 is a possible D gene (6 bases). The CDR3 consists of 15 residues. Germline V gene lookup returns CDR1 SNHLY and CDR2 FYNNEI. Trimming cost V 3 bases and J 6 bases, with 16 bases left between them. This CDR3 reads CASSDGAGENDTQYF. The CDR3 bases are TGTGCCAGCAGTGATGGGGCAGGGGAGAACGATACGCAGTATTTT.

This clone was picked up one time. The rearrangement uses TRBV4-1 and TRBJ2-3; a weak D match, TRBD2 (5 bases). V lost 3 bases to trimming and J lost 0 bases, with 10 bases between them. The length of the CDR3 is 15 residues. CDR1 and CDR2 (germline): MGHRA, YSYEKL. CDR3 sequence: CASSQIGLSTDTQYF. CDR3 DNA: TGCGCCAGCAGCCAGATTGGACTGAGCACAGATACGCAGTATTTT.

The chain's CDR3 is CASSWAGDNEKLFF. The DNA for the CDR3 is TGTGCCAGCAGCTGGGCCGGGGATAATGAAAAACTGTTTTTT. The rearrangement joins TRBV7-2 to TRBJ1-4; no clear D. The germline V gene encodes CDR1 SGHTA and CDR2 FQGNSA. The V end lost 4 bases, the J end lost 4 bases, and 10 bases lay between the germline ends. This CDR3 spans 14 amino acids.

This rearrangement joins TRBV19 to TRBJ2-7; no definite D call. The CDR3 covers 13 residues. Germline CDR1 reads LNHDA; CDR2 reads SQIVND (reference sequence). V lost 3 bases and J 6 bases, leaving 12 bases between the germline ends. This CDR3 reads CASSISAESEQYF. The CDR3 coding sequence is TGTGCCAGTAGTATCTCGGCGGAAAGCGAGCAGTACTTC.

The CDR3 protein is CASSTRDSSYNEQFF. Written as DNA, the CDR3 is TGTGCCAGTAGTACACGGGACAGCTCCTACAATGAGCAGTTCTTC. The rearrangement links TRBV19 to TRBJ2-1; 7 bases align to TRBD1. The trim removed 4 bases at V and 0 bases at J, leaving 3 bases unmatched. The germline gives CDR1 LNHDA, CDR2 SQIVND (reference sequence). This CDR3 contains 15 residues.

This clone was seen a single time. The chain combines TRBV5-1 with TRBJ2-5; TRBD2 matches at 13 bases. Looked up from germline, CDR1 is SGHRS and CDR2 is YFSETQ. The junction had 7 bases not matched to a gene; V was cut back by 3 bases and J by 5 bases. The CDR3 contains 16 residues. The CDR3 region has the DNA TGCGCCAGCAGCTCGCGGACTAGCGGGGGCGGGGAGACCCAGTACTTC. It codes for CASSSRTSGGGETQYF.

The chain recombines TRBV10-1 with TRBJ2-7; tentative D call: TRBD1 (5 bases). The CDR3 is made up of 14 amino acids. Germline V lookup: CDR1 WNHNN, CDR2 SYGVQD (reference sequence). The V gene lost 3 bases and the J gene lost 2 bases, with 11 bases spanning the gap. CDR3 DNA sequence: TGCGCCAGCAGTGAAGGGCAGGGTCCCTACGAGCAGTACTTC. Amino acids: CASSEGQGPYEQYF.

J is TRBJ2-1 and V is TRBV10-2, with 9 bases fitting TRBD2. Germline trimming cut 6 bases from V and 4 bases from J; bases unmatched to any gene: 13. The germline V gene has CDR1 WSHSY and CDR2 SAAADI. CDR3 length: 17 residues. The CDR3 DNA is TGCGCCAGCAGACGCCGGGGACTAGCCCTAGGGTACAATGAGCAGTTCTTC. As protein: CASRRRGLALGYNEQFF.

The chain has TRBV5-4 and TRBJ1-2; 9 bases match TRBD1. Unmatched junction bases numbered 10, after V lost 5 bases and J lost 2 bases. CDR3 length equals 16 residues. Per germline, CDR1 SGHNT and CDR2 YYREEE (reference sequence). The CDR3 sequence is CASSLSPGQGNYGYTF. The DNA of the CDR3 is TGTGCCAGCAGTTTATCACCGGGACAGGGAAACTATGGCTACACCTTC. Full variable domain (remainder filled in from reference TRBV5-4 and TRBJ1-2): ETGVTQSPTHLIKTRGQQVTLRCSSQSGHNTVSWYQQALGQGPQFIFQYYREEENGRGNFPPRFSGLQFPNYSSELNVNALELDDSALYLCASSLSPGQGNYGYTFGSGTRLTVV.

The chain joins TRBV18 to TRBJ1-1; tentatively, D is TRBD1 (6 bases). Germline V lookup: CDR1 KGHSH, CDR2 LQKENI. This CDR3 comprises 15 residues. V lost 2 bases, J lost 4 bases, and 14 bases lay in between. Here the CDR3 DNA reads TGTGCCAGCTCACCATTCGATCGACAGGTCACTGAAGCTTTCTTT. It codes for CASSPFDRQVTEAFF. The full variable domain, in which reference TRBV18 and TRBJ1-1 provide the parts outside the CDR3, is NAGVMQNPRHLVRRRGQEARLRCSPMKGHSHVYWYRQLPEEGLKFMVYLQKENIIDESGMPKERFSAEFPKEGPSILRIQQVVRGDSAAYFCASSPFDRQVTEAFFGQGTRLTVV.

The chain combines TRBV5-6 with TRBJ2-2; D gene ambiguous. This CDR3 is 16 amino acids long. Trimming left V 0 bases short and J 1 base short, with 10 bases between. Germline CDR1 SGHDT, CDR2 YYEEEE. CDR3 DNA: TGTGCCAGCAGCTTGGGCCAACTTCTGAACACCGGGGAGCTGTTTTTT. It specifies CASSLGQLLNTGELFF. The full variable domain, its missing parts supplied by reference TRBV5-6 and TRBJ2-2, is DAGVTQSPTHLIKTRGQQVTLRCSPKSGHDTVSWYQQALGQGPQFIFQYYEEEERQRGNFPDRFSGHQFPNYSSELNVNALLLGDSALYLCASSLGQLLNTGELFFGEGSRLTVL.

This clone was counted once. V usage is TRBV27 and J usage is TRBJ2-1; no definite D call. Deletions cut 4 bases from V and 4 bases from J, with 5 bases between. Germline V gene data show CDR1 as MNHEY and CDR2 as SMNVEV (reference sequence). The CDR3 contains 12 residues. CDR3 sequence: CASSSQYNEQFF. The DNA of the CDR3 is TGTGCCAGCAGTTCGCAGTACAATGAGCAGTTCTTC.

This clone was picked up a small number of times. The chain has TRBV6-6 and TRBJ1-1; a possible D gene is TRBD1 (5 bases). The CDR3 length is 13 residues. Germline V gene lookup returns CDR1 MNHNY and CDR2 SVGAGI (reference sequence). With 7 bases removed from V and 5 bases from J, the gap between germline ends came to 14 bases. The chain's CDR3 is CASTSGGGTEAFF. In DNA form, the CDR3 reads TGTGCCAGCACTTCCGGCGGGGGTACTGAAGCTTTCTTT.

The V and J genes are TRBV6-1 and TRBJ2-7; 11 bases agree with TRBD1. The CDR3 sequence is 15 residues long. Trimming at V came to 3 bases and at J to 10 bases, leaving 11 bases not matched to a gene. Germline lookup yields CDR1 MNHNS and CDR2 SASEGT. CDR3 loop: CASSDWAGQGVPQYF. CDR3 nucleotides: TGTGCCAGCAGTGATTGGGCGGGACAGGGGGTTCCCCAGTACTTC.